A single sample gave rise to the 21 T cell receptor beta chains below, sequenced in a study of T-cell reconstitution after alpha-beta-depleted transplantation in children. Library preparation (for TCRbeta) was performed with unique molecular identifiers. TCRdb ran MiXCR on the PCR reads and lists one entry per CDR3 protein. This repertoire shows 75,000 to 80,000 distinct CDR3 sequences, 15% to 20% found once; its top ten account for approximately 55%. The material sequenced was PBMCs, mostly from graft donor cells, taken 360 days after TCRalphabeta/CD19-depleted stem cell transplant. The receptors shown here come from a male patient between 2 and 10 years old who had a stem cell transplant for acute lymphoblastic leukemia, so the T cells may come from the graft donor.

The chain employs TRBV5-1 and TRBJ2-1; 9 bases are a match to TRBD1. The V segment lost 4 bases and the J segment 3 bases; nucleotides outside the gene matches: 5. Germline CDR1 and CDR2: SGHRS and YFSETQ. This CDR3 has 15 residues. CDR3 DNA sequence: TGCGCCAGCAGCAACCGGGACAGGGTCTACAATGAGCAGTTCTTC. Its translation is CASSNRDRVYNEQFF.

This clonotype was recorded a few times. V usage is TRBV12-3 or TRBV12-4 and J usage is TRBJ2-4; 9 bases agree with TRBD1. Unmatched junction bases numbered 11, after V lost 7 bases and J lost 7 bases. This CDR3 region has 15 residues. The CDR3 DNA sequence: TGTGCCAGCACCCCGGCGGGACAGGGAGGGAACATTCAGTACTTC. Residues: CASTPAGQGGNIQYF.

This clonotype was seen a few times. The V call is TRBV12-3 or TRBV12-4, the J call TRBJ2-7, with D tentatively TRBD2 (5 bases). There are 15 residues in the CDR3. V lost 5 bases, J lost 2 bases, and 16 bases lay in between. CDR3 loop: CASSPSGLHPYEQYF. In DNA, the CDR3 is TGTGCCAGCAGTCCCTCAGGACTCCACCCCTACGAGCAGTACTTC.

This chain joins TRBV20-1 and TRBJ1-2, with a weak D call TRBD1 (5 bases). Trimming removed 2 bases from V and 5 bases from J, with 15 bases in between. The CDR3 totals 14 residues. Germline lookup yields CDR1 DFQATT and CDR2 SNEGSKA (reference sequence). Written as DNA, the CDR3 is TGCAGTGCTAGACAGGGTACCCCGCGGTATGGCTACACCTTC. It encodes CSARQGTPRYGYTF.

J is TRBJ2-2 and V is TRBV18, with a weak D call TRBD1 (6 bases). The CDR3 runs to 16 residues. Trimming stripped 2 bases from V and 4 bases from J, with 14 bases between. Germline V gene lookup returns CDR1 KGHSH and CDR2 LQKENI. For the CDR3, the DNA is TGTGCCAGCTCACCAAGAACAAACAGGGTCACCGGGGAGCTGTTTTTT. Protein product: CASSPRTNRVTGELFF.

V is TRBV7-8 and J is TRBJ2-3, with TRBD2 as a possible D gene (6 bases). The V gene lost 3 bases and the J gene lost 2 bases, with 18 bases spanning the gap. The CDR3 contains 17 residues. Per the germline V gene, CDR1 is SGHVS and CDR2 is FQNEAQ. The CDR3 DNA reads TGTGCCAGCAGCTTTACGGTAGTCGGGAGACACACAGATACGCAGTATTTT. This gives the protein CASSFTVVGRHTDTQYF.

The genes are TRBV5-1 and TRBJ2-1; D remains unclear. CDR3 length: 16 amino acids. With 0 bases removed from V and 5 bases from J, the gap between germline ends came to 15 bases. The germline CDR1 and CDR2 sequences are SGHRS and YFSETQ. The CDR3 DNA is TGCGCCAGCAGCTTGGGTTGGGGAAACTGGGACAATGAGCAGTTCTTC. Protein sequence: CASSLGWGNWDNEQFF. The whole variable domain, filled in from reference TRBV5-1 and TRBJ2-1, reads KAGVTQTPRYLIKTRGQQVTLSCSPISGHRSVSWYQQTPGQGLQFLFEYFSETQRNKGNFPGRFSGRQFSNSRSEMNVSTLELGDSALYLCASSLGWGNWDNEQFFGPGTRLTVL.

This clonotype was seen repeatedly, ten times or more. This rearrangement joins TRBV10-3 to TRBJ2-1; TRBD2 matches at 10 bases. Trimming removed 10 bases from V and 7 bases from J; junction bases left unmatched: 7. The germline V gene encodes CDR1 ENHRY and CDR2 SYGVKD. The CDR3 loop spans 13 amino acids. CDR3 sequence reads: CATLAGVKNEQFF. As DNA, the CDR3 is TGTGCCACGCTAGCGGGAGTCAAGAATGAGCAGTTCTTC.

This clonotype was seen more than once but under ten times. This rearrangement joins TRBV9 to TRBJ2-7, with TRBD1 as a possible D gene (5 bases). Germline CDR1 is SGDLS and CDR2 is YYNGEE. The CDR3 contains 14 residues. Trimming left V 0 bases short and J 2 bases short, with 9 bases between. DNA for the CDR3: TGTGCCAGCAGCGTAGTGGGGCGACCCTACGAGCAGTACTTC. It codes for CASSVVGRPYEQYF. Based on the CDR3 plus reference TRBV9 and TRBJ2-7, the full variable domain is DSGVTQTPKHLITATGQRVTLRCSPRSGDLSVYWYQQSLDQGLQFLIQYYNGEERAKGNILERFSAQQFPDLHSELNLSSLELGDSALYFCASSVVGRPYEQYFGPGTRLTVT.

CDR3 loop: CAWSLGRYEQYF. The CDR3 coding sequence is TGTGCCTGGAGTCTAGGGAGGTACGAGCAGTACTTC. The chain joins TRBV30 to TRBJ2-7; TRBD2 is a possible D gene (6 bases). The CDR3 consists of 12 residues. The V end lost 2 bases, the J end lost 4 bases, and 9 bases lay between the germline ends. Germline CDR1 reads GTSNPN; CDR2 reads SVGIG (reference sequence).

This clonotype was observed many times. The chain couples TRBV20-1 to TRBJ2-3, with 8 bases fitting TRBD2. The germline gives CDR1 DFQATT, CDR2 SNEGSKA (reference sequence). This CDR3 contains 14 residues. J gave up 1 base and V 5 bases, and 5 bases lay outside the gene matches. The DNA for the CDR3 is TGCAGTGCTGAACCGGGACTAGGCACAGATACGCAGTATTTT. This codes for CSAEPGLGTDTQYF.

This clonotype has more than one count but fewer than ten. The chain recombines TRBV20-1 with TRBJ2-1, with 11 bases matching TRBD2. CDR1 is DFQATT and CDR2 is SNEGSKA in the germline V gene (reference sequence). The V gene end was trimmed by 0 bases and the J gene end by 2 bases; junction bases not matched to a gene: 6. CDR3 size: 17 residues. Here the CDR3 reads CSARDLSGRVTYNEQFF. The CDR3 bases are TGCAGTGCTAGAGACCTTAGCGGGAGGGTTACCTACAATGAGCAGTTCTTC.

This clonotype was seen repeatedly, ten times or more. The rearrangement joins TRBV25-1 to TRBJ2-1, with 9 bases lining up with TRBD2. CDR3 length equals 16 residues. V trimming: 7 bases; J trimming: 7 bases; junction bases outside the gene matches: 14. CDR1 and CDR2 from the germline V gene are MGHDK and SYGVNS. As DNA, the CDR3 is TGTGCCAGCAAGAGGACCTTAGCGGGAGTGGGTAATGAGCAGTTCTTC. Translating gives CASKRTLAGVGNEQFF.

The CDR3 nucleotides read TGTGCCAGTACAGTGGCAGGGCCATATCAGCCCCAGCATTTT. It is translated as CASTVAGPYQPQHF. J is TRBJ1-5 and V is TRBV19, with D maybe TRBD1 (5 bases). Germline CDR1 is LNHDA and CDR2 is SQIVND (reference sequence). CDR3 size: 14 residues. V lost 7 bases to trimming and J lost 5 bases, with 15 bases between them.

This clonotype has just a few counts. Written as DNA, the CDR3 is TGTGCCAGCAGCCCCGGACTAGCGGGAGGATGGAACATTCAGTACTTC. It yields the protein CASSPGLAGGWNIQYF. The chain has TRBV7-9 and TRBJ2-4; 14 bases are a match to TRBD2. The CDR3 contains 16 residues. Germline V gene sequence: CDR1 SEHNR, CDR2 FQNEAQ (reference sequence). V was pared by 5 bases and J by 7 bases, with 7 bases of the junction left unmatched.

This clonotype has only a few counts. DNA for the CDR3: TGCAGTGCTAGCGGCCGAGCCTTCAAGCAGTACTTC. Translated: CSASGRAFKQYF. The chain joins TRBV20-1 to TRBJ2-7, with no clear D. Trimming pared 3 bases from V and 8 bases from J, leaving 14 bases between. The CDR3 length is 12 residues. Germline loops: CDR1 DFQATT, CDR2 SNEGSKA (reference sequence).

The rearrangement joins TRBV13 to TRBJ2-7; the match to TRBD2 covers 9 bases. The J segment lost 3 bases and the V segment lost 5 bases, leaving 11 bases of the junction unmatched. Per germline, CDR1 PRHDT and CDR2 FYEKMQ (reference sequence). The CDR3 totals 16 residues. The CDR3 reads CASSHSPGLALYEQYF. As DNA, the CDR3 is TGTGCCAGCAGCCACTCCCCGGGACTAGCCCTCTACGAGCAGTACTTC.

This chain uses TRBV12-3 or TRBV12-4 with TRBJ2-2; no clear D. This CDR3 is built from 14 residues. Trimming took 3 bases from V and 1 from J, leaving 6 bases between them. This CDR3 is CASSFRQNTGELFF. In DNA, the CDR3 is TGTGCCAGCAGTTTTCGGCAGAACACCGGGGAGCTGTTTTTT.

The chain carries TRBV12-3 or TRBV12-4 and TRBJ2-5; 8 nucleotides agree with TRBD1. CDR3 length: 16 amino acids. The trim removed 5 bases at V and 4 bases at J, leaving 12 bases unmatched. CDR3 sequence: CASSNTGTGFRETQYF. The CDR3 DNA is TGTGCCAGCAGTAATACCGGGACAGGCTTTCGAGAGACCCAGTACTTC.

The rearrangement uses TRBV12-3 or TRBV12-4 and TRBJ2-1; possibly TRBD2 for D (6 bases). The germline V and J ends were trimmed by 1 base and 15 bases, with 19 bases remaining between them. This CDR3 contains 14 residues. CDR3 bases: TGTGCCAGCAGTTTAGGGCGGGGCATCTTTCAGCGGTTCTTC. It yields the protein CASSLGRGIFQRFF.

This clonotype was observed a few times. This chain uses TRBV20-1 with TRBJ2-2, with D tentatively TRBD2 (6 bases). V lost 7 bases, J lost 4 bases, and 13 bases lay in between. The germline CDR1 and CDR2 sequences are DFQATT and SNEGSKA (reference sequence). This CDR3 spans 13 amino acids. The CDR3, as DNA: TGCAGTGTCCGGGACTGGGGCACCGGGGAGCTGTTTTTT. Protein sequence: CSVRDWGTGELFF.